Below, 22 T cell receptor beta chains from the same sample are listed, as sequenced in a study of T cell responses to AZD1222 COVID-19 vaccine (dated by TCRdb to the early 2020s). This specimen's time point label, interpreted: about 28 days (+/-7) after the second vaccine dose. The library was made by the immunoSEQ multiplex PCR assay. This immuneACCESS table, as held by TCRdb, lists in-frame sequences with V and J called but not all clones. Of the missing ones, under half trace to an unresolved V gene in checked studies; the others have no known cause. Counted in this sample were fewer than 70,000 clones; roughly 80% of them appeared once. Together, the top ten hold roughly 13% of the sample. Here the sequenced sample was peripheral blood, taken 28 days after the second AZD1222 dose. These receptor sequences come from an adult who received the AZD1222 COVID-19 vaccine.

In the case of this clone: At one end, the junction sequence differs from germline, possibly due to a read error. The chain couples TRBV7-7 to TRBJ2-2, with 8 bases aligning to TRBD1. The CDR3 consists of 13 residues. Germline lookup yields CDR1 SSHAT and CDR2 FNYEAQ (reference sequence). CDR3 protein: CASSLTGDGELFF. CDR3 bases: TGTGCTAGCAGCCTGACAGGGGACGGGGAGCTGTTTTTT.

This clone has a single count. The V call is TRBV30, the J call TRBJ1-5; D is unresolved. The CDR3 length is 14 residues. Germline V gene lookup returns CDR1 GTSNPN and CDR2 SVGIG (reference sequence). V was pared by 2 bases and J by 0 bases, with 8 bases between. The CDR3, as DNA: TGTGCCTGGAGTTCGGTGAATAGCAATCAGCCCCAGCATTTT. This gives the protein CAWSSVNSNQPQHF.

This clone was observed a single time. J is TRBJ2-3 and V is TRBV19, with 8 positions matching TRBD1. Germline values: CDR1 LNHDA, CDR2 SQIVND (reference sequence). The junction had 8 bases not matched to a gene; V was cut back by 6 bases and J by 0 bases. The CDR3 has 16 amino acids. This chain's CDR3 is CASRPAGTGSTDTQYF. The CDR3, as DNA: TGTGCCAGTAGACCCGCCGGGACAGGTAGCACAGATACGCAGTATTTT.

As regards this clone: This CDR3 is also generated by other DNA sequences in the sample. The genes are TRBV5-4 and TRBJ1-5; D ambiguous. This CDR3 is 13 amino acids long. CDR1 is SGHNT and CDR2 is YYREEE in the germline V gene (reference sequence). V was clipped by 4 bases and J by 1 base, with 6 bases between them. CDR3: CASSLDSNQPQHF. The CDR3, as DNA: TGTGCCAGCAGCCTCGACAGCAATCAGCCCCAGCATTTT.

The chain recombines TRBV29-1 with TRBJ1-4, with TRBD1 matching 9 bases. V shed 6 bases, J shed 5 bases, and the junction held 7 bases outside the gene matches. The CDR3 length is 14 residues. Germline loops: CDR1 SQVTM, CDR2 ANQGSEA. The CDR3 loop is CSVGTGTGNEKLFF. The DNA of the CDR3 is TGCAGCGTGGGAACCGGGACAGGGAATGAAAAACTGTTTTTT.

V and J are TRBV28 and TRBJ2-4; the D call may be TRBD1 or TRBD2 (7 bases each). Trimming pared 3 bases from V and 0 bases from J, leaving 21 bases between. The length of the CDR3 is 19 residues. Germline-derived CDR1 and CDR2 are MDHEN and SYDVKM. The CDR3, as DNA: TGTGCCAGCAGTTTTGTGGCAGGGGGGGTCCCATTAGCCAAAAACATTCAGTACTTC. It codes for CASSFVAGGVPLAKNIQYF.

V gene TRBV3-1 (or the pseudogene TRBV3-2) combines with J gene TRBJ1-6, with a tentative D call TRBD1 (6 bases). Germline V gives CDR1 LGHDT, CDR2 YNNKEL (reference sequence). The CDR3 runs 14 residues. Trimming removed 4 bases from V and 5 bases from J, with 9 bases in between. In DNA form, the CDR3 reads TGTGCCAGCAGCCTACAGGGTCATAATTCACCCCTCCACTTT. Protein: CASSLQGHNSPLHF.

The chain couples TRBV6-5 to TRBJ2-5; D perhaps matches TRBD2 (5 bases). Germline V gene data show CDR1 as MNHEY and CDR2 as SVGAGI. This CDR3 has 12 residues. V was shortened by 7 bases and J by 4 bases, with 10 bases between the two germline ends. The CDR3 here is CASTWERETQYF. CDR3 nucleotides: TGTGCCAGCACATGGGAGAGAGAGACCCAGTACTTC.

This clone was recorded a few times. The V call is TRBV18, the J call TRBJ1-1; D may be TRBD1 (6 bases). Germline values: CDR1 KGHSH, CDR2 LQKENI. This CDR3 is 15 amino acids long. The ends were cut back, 0 bases at V and 3 bases at J, with 11 bases in the middle. CDR3 protein: CASSPPTGLHTEAFF. CDR3 coding DNA: TGTGCCAGCTCACCACCGACAGGACTACACACTGAAGCTTTCTTT.

The gene calls are TRBV6-6 and TRBJ1-5; D possibly corresponds to TRBD1 (6 bases). Between the trimmed V and J ends, which lost 4 bases and 1 base, there was a span of 11 bases. This CDR3 is 15 amino acids long. From germline, CDR1 is MNHNY and CDR2 SVGAGI (reference sequence). The CDR3 DNA is TGTGCCAGCAGTTCCGGACAGTTAAGCAATCAGCCCCAGCATTTT. Encoded protein: CASSSGQLSNQPQHF.

The chain links TRBV5-6 to TRBJ1-4, with unresolved D. Trimming pared 0 bases from V and 3 bases from J, leaving 6 bases between. CDR3 length equals 14 residues. CDR1 and CDR2 from the germline V gene are SGHDT and YYEEEE. The CDR3 is CASSLVRANEKLFF. In DNA, the CDR3 is TGTGCCAGCAGCTTGGTAAGAGCTAATGAAAAACTGTTTTTT. Full variable domain (rest looked up from reference TRBV5-6 and TRBJ1-4): DAGVTQSPTHLIKTRGQQVTLRCSPKSGHDTVSWYQQALGQGPQFIFQYYEEEERQRGNFPDRFSGHQFPNYSSELNVNALLLGDSALYLCASSLVRANEKLFFGSGTQLSVL.

The gene calls are TRBV7-9 and TRBJ2-5; D might be TRBD1 or TRBD2, each matching 6 bases. The length of the CDR3 is 14 residues. Germline V lookup: CDR1 SEHNR, CDR2 FQNEAQ (reference sequence). V was pared by 7 bases and J by 5 bases, with 17 bases between. The CDR3 is CASTYGGGRETQYF. In nucleotides, the CDR3 is TGTGCCAGCACCTACGGGGGCGGGCGGGAGACCCAGTACTTC. Full variable domain (rest looked up from reference TRBV7-9 and TRBJ2-5): DTGVSQNPRHKITKRGQNVTFRCDPISEHNRLYWYRQTLGQGPEFLTYFQNEAQLEKSRLLSDRFSAERPKGSFSTLEIQRTEQGDSAMYLCASTYGGGRETQYFGPGTRLLVL.

This chain links TRBV3-1 (or the pseudogene TRBV3-2) with TRBJ1-2; 7 bases are a match to TRBD1. This CDR3 spans 16 amino acids. Germline CDR1 LGHDT, CDR2 YNNKEL (reference sequence). The V segment lost 3 bases and the J segment 2 bases; nucleotides outside the gene matches: 9. CDR3 nucleotides: TGTGCCAGCAGCCATATTGACAGGGCTGGCAACTATGGCTACACCTTC. Residues: CASSHIDRAGNYGYTF.

This clone was detected only once. The V call is TRBV10-3, the J call TRBJ2-7; TRBD1 might be the D (5 bases). CDR1 and CDR2 from the germline V gene are ENHRY and SYGVKD. Trimming took 4 bases from V and 2 from J, leaving 9 bases between them. There are 13 residues in the CDR3. CDR3 residues: CAISGTPTYEQYF. CDR3 DNA sequence: TGTGCCATCAGTGGGACACCGACCTACGAGCAGTACTTC.

This clone occurred a few times. The V call is TRBV30, the J call TRBJ2-1; possible D gene TRBD1, 6 bases. V dropped 4 bases and J dropped 2 bases, with 15 bases sitting between them. Germline CDR1 is GTSNPN and CDR2 is SVGIG (reference sequence). This CDR3 has 15 residues. CDR3 in DNA: TGTGCCTGGACCTCCCCGGGACACCCCTACAATGAGCAGTTCTTC. It specifies CAWTSPGHPYNEQFF.

This clone has just a few counts. The V and J genes are TRBV9 and TRBJ1-2; TRBD1 matches at 8 bases. Unmatched junction bases numbered 3, after V lost 4 bases and J lost 7 bases. The CDR3 sequence is 12 residues long. The germline V gene has CDR1 SGDLS and CDR2 YYNGEE. CDR3 sequence reads: CASSLTGGGYTF. The CDR3 bases are TGTGCCAGCAGCCTTACAGGGGGTGGCTACACCTTC.

The chain joins TRBV19 to TRBJ1-6, with a tentative D call TRBD1 (5 bases). The ends were cut back, 2 bases at V and 14 bases at J, with 16 bases in the middle. In germline, CDR1 is LNHDA, CDR2 SQIVND (reference sequence). This CDR3 has 14 residues. The CDR3: CASSITLKGAALHF. In DNA, the CDR3 is TGTGCCAGTAGTATAACCCTTAAAGGGGCGGCCCTCCACTTT.

In this sample, this clone turned up once. V gene TRBV27 combines with J gene TRBJ2-6, with D possibly matching TRBD1 (6 bases). V lost 0 bases and J 0 bases, leaving 12 bases between the germline ends. CDR3 length: 18 residues. The germline V gene has CDR1 MNHEY and CDR2 SMNVEV (reference sequence). The CDR3 DNA is TGTGCCAGCAGTTTATCTGGGACACAAAGCTCTGGGGCCAACGTCCTGACTTTC. As protein: CASSLSGTQSSGANVLTF.

CDR3 region: CASSSTGGRQPQHF. CDR3 sequence (DNA): TGTGCCAGCAGCTCGACAGGGGGACGTCAGCCCCAGCATTTT. The chain carries TRBV7-9 and TRBJ1-5, with TRBD1 identical over 9 bases. V shed 4 bases, J shed 6 bases, and the junction held 4 bases outside the gene matches. The CDR3 sequence is 14 residues long. Germline CDR1 reads SEHNR; CDR2 reads FQNEAQ (reference sequence).

The chain joins TRBV5-8 to TRBJ1-4, with TRBD1 as a possible D gene (5 bases). Germline-derived CDR1 and CDR2 are SGHTS and YDEGEE. The CDR3 has 16 amino acids. Between the trimmed V and J ends, which lost 2 bases and 7 bases, there was a span of 18 bases. This chain's CDR3 is CASSFSARDGFEKLFF. The CDR3 nucleotides are TGTGCCAGCAGCTTTTCAGCCAGGGATGGGTTTGAAAAACTGTTTTTT.

The J gene is TRBJ2-5, the V gene TRBV9, with 13 bases identical to TRBD2. The CDR3 spans 16 residues. Germline CDR1 and CDR2: SGDLS and YYNGEE. J lost 5 bases, V lost 4 bases, and 8 bases had no gene match. The CDR3 nucleotides are TGTGCCAGCAGCCTTACTAGCGGGGGGGCCCTGGAGACCCAGTACTTC. Translation: CASSLTSGGALETQYF.

The chain uses TRBV12-3 or TRBV12-4 and TRBJ2-7; either TRBD1 or TRBD2 may fit D (5 bases each). CDR3 length: 13 amino acids. Trimming removed 5 bases from V and 2 bases from J, with 10 bases in between. The CDR3: CASSRGTPYEQYF. DNA of the CDR3: TGTGCCAGCAGTAGAGGGACGCCCTACGAGCAGTACTTC.